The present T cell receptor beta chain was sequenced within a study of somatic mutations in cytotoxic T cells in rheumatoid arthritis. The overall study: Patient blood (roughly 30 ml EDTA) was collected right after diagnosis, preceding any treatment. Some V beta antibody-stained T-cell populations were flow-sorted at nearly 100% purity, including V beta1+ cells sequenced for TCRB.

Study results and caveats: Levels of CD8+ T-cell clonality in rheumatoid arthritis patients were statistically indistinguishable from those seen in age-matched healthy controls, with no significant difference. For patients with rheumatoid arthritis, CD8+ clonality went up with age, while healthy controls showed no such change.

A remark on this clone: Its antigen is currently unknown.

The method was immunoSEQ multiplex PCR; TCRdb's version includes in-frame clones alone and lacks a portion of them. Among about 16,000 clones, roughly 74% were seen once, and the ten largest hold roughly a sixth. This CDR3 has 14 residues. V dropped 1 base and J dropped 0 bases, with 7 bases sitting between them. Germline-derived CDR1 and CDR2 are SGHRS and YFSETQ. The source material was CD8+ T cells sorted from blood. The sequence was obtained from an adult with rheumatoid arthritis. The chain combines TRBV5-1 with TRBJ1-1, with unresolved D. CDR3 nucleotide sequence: TGCGCCAGCAGCTTGACGGGCCTGAACACTGAAGCTTTCTTT. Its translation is CASSLTGLNTEAFF.